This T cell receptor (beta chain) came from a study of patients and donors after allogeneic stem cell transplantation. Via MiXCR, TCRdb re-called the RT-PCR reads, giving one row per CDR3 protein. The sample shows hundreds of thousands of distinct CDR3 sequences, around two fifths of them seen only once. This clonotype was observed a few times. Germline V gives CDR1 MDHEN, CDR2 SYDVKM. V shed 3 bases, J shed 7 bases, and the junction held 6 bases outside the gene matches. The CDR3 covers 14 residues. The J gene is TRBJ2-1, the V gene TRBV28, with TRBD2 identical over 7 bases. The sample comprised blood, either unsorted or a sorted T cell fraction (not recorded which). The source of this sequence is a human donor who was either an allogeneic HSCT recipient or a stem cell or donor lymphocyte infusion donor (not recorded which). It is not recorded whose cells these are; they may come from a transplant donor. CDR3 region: CASSFLELANEQFF. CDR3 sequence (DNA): TGTGCCAGCAGTTTTCTGGAACTAGCGAATGAGCAGTTCTTC.